Included here is one T cell receptor (beta chain) sequence, with context. PCR involved 60 Vbeta and 13 Jbeta primers. Clones were read by immunoSEQ multiplex PCR, and TCRdb kept only the in-frame ones, dropping some. The sample consists of approximately 90,000 clones, 76% of them appearing once. This sample is part of a study of cytomegalovirus exposure and HLA in healthy donors. The CDR3 covers 15 residues. Per the germline V gene, CDR1 is LGHNA and CDR2 is YNFKEQ. After removal of 0 bases from V and 0 bases from J, the junction contained 1 base not matched to a gene. The sequenced sample was PBMCs. The sequence was collected from a middle-aged man in good health and CMV-seronegative. The rearrangement links TRBV4-2 to TRBJ2-7; the match to TRBD1 covers 8 bases. CDR3 bases: TGTGCCAGCAGCCAAGAAACAGGGGGCTCCTACGAGCAGTACTTC. Translated, it gives CASSQETGGSYEQYF.